This is a list of T cell receptor beta chains from one sample in a study of vaccination and CD4 T cells after COVID-19. TCRdb analysed the PCR reads with MiXCR anew, one entry per CDR3 protein. The sample carries about 23,000 distinct CDR3 sequences, under 45% recorded once. Their specific antigens are unknown. Sequenced here: CD4+ T cells from blood, cultured in vitro, sampled before SARS-CoV-2 vaccination. These receptors were collected from a human donor who received a COVID-19 vaccine. CDR3s include the opening cysteine and the closing phenylalanine or tryptophan. The D gene is left open where the match is weak. Clone size is not always given. Where it is, it says once, few, many or a class for expanded clones.

14	.	.	TRBV9	TRBJ1-2	TGTGCCAGCAGCGGACATACGACGATGTATGGCTACACCTTC	CASSGHTTMYGYTF
16	.	few	TRBV24-1	TRBJ1-5	TGTGCCACCAGTGATTCCCTGGGGGGGTCCTTACAGCCCCAGCATTTT	CATSDSLGGSLQPQHF
14	.	.	TRBV24-1	TRBJ2-7	TGTGCCACCAGTGACCGGCAGGGGTCCTACGAGCAGTACTTC	CATSDRQGSYEQYF
15	TRBD1	.	TRBV9	TRBJ1-2	TGTGCCAGCAGCGGAAATACAGGGGGAAGCTATGGCTACACCTTC	CASSGNTGGSYGYTF
10	.	.	TRBV6-1	TRBJ1-1	TGTGCCAGCAGAGGCACTGAAGCTTTCTTT	CASRGTEAFF
15	TRBD2	.	TRBV19	TRBJ2-3	TGTGCCAGTAGTATAAAGCGGGGGTTAAGAGATACGCAGTATTTT	CASSIKRGLRDTQYF
16	TRBD1	few	TRBV7-9	TRBJ2-2	TGTGCCAGCAGCAAGTGGACAGGGGGCATGCCCGGGGAGCTGTTTTTT	CASSKWTGGMPGELFF
11	.	.	TRBV10-3	TRBJ2-2	TGTGCCATCAGAGACACCGGGGAGCTGTTTTTT	CAIRDTGELFF
14	.	once	TRBV5-6	TRBJ1-5	TGTGCCAGCAGCCCCATCTGGGGGAATCAGCCCCAGCATTTT	CASSPIWGNQPQHF
19	.	.	TRBV6-1	TRBJ2-6	TGTGCCAGCAGTGAACTGAGTACGATCGTCCCCTCTGGGGCCAACGTCCTGACTTTC	CASSELSTIVPSGANVLTF
13	.	.	TRBV5-4	TRBJ1-1	TGTGCCAGCAGCCGTCCCGGGGAGAGAAGGGCTTTCTTT	CASSRPGERRAFF
14	TRBD1	few	TRBV10-3	TRBJ1-5	TGTGCCATCAGCGGTGGGACAGTCAATCAGCCCCAGCATTTT	CAISGGTVNQPQHF
13	.	few	TRBV6-1	TRBJ1-2	TGTGCCAGCCGACAGGAGATAGTCTATGGCTACACCTTC	CASRQEIVYGYTF
16	.	few	TRBV7-8	TRBJ2-7	TGTGCCAGCAGCGGATCGCGGGTACTGAGCTCCTACGAGCAGTACTTC	CASSGSRVLSSYEQYF
15	TRBD2	.	TRBV6-1	TRBJ2-3	TGTGCCAGCAGCCCCGCGGGGGTCGGCACAGATACGCAGTATTTT	CASSPAGVGTDTQYF
15	.	.	TRBV12-3/TRBV12-4	TRBJ1-6	TGTGCCAGCAGTCGGGACCGCCCGGGGGACTCACCCCTCCACTTT	CASSRDRPGDSPLHF
12	.	.	TRBV12-3/TRBV12-4	TRBJ1-5	TGTGCCAGCAGTTTACTCGATCAGCCCCAGCATTTT	CASSLLDQPQHF
11	.	medium-sized	TRBV19	TRBJ1-2	TGTGCCAGTAGGGATAACTATGGCTACACCTTC	CASRDNYGYTF
13	TRBD2	.	TRBV24-1	TRBJ2-5	TGTGCCACCAGGGGGGGAGGGGAAGAGACCCAGTACTTC	CATRGGGEETQYF
13	.	.	TRBV2	TRBJ1-6	TGTGCCAGCAGTGCTCGACAGAATTCACCCCTCCACTTT	CASSARQNSPLHF
14	.	.	TRBV11-3	TRBJ2-3	TGTGCCAGTCTGGCGGGACTCCCCACAGATACGCAGTATTTT	CASLAGLPTDTQYF
12	.	few	TRBV20-1	TRBJ2-7	TGCAGTGCTAGTCCCCGGGCCTACGAGCAGTACTTC	CSASPRAYEQYF
14	.	.	TRBV5-1	TRBJ1-1	TGCGCCAGCAGCTTGGGGTTGGAGAACACTGAAGCTTTCTTT	CASSLGLENTEAFF
13	.	.	TRBV27	TRBJ1-6	TGTGCCACCCGAAGAGGGTTGGATTCACCCCTCCACTTT	CATRRGLDSPLHF
15	.	few	TRBV20-1	TRBJ2-1	TGCAGTGCTAGAGATGTTGCTAGCTCCTACAATGAGCAGTTCTTC	CSARDVASSYNEQFF
15	TRBD2	few	TRBV10-2	TRBJ2-1	TGCGCCAGCCGGGCCCCCGGGGGGGGTCGTCATGAGCAGTTCTTC	CASRAPGGGRHEQFF
16	TRBD2	few	TRBV6-2/TRBV6-3	TRBJ2-1	TGTGCCAGCAGTTATGGGAGGGGACTAGGTTCCAATGAGCAGTTCTTC	CASSYGRGLGSNEQFF
14	TRBD2	once	TRBV5-5	TRBJ2-5	TGTGCCAGCAGCTTCGGCGGGGGGGCGGAGACCCAGTACTTC	CASSFGGGAETQYF
15	TRBD2	few	TRBV7-2	TRBJ2-3	TGTGCCAGCAGCCCTCTAGCGGGGTACACAGATACGCAGTATTTT	CASSPLAGYTDTQYF
10	.	.	TRBV12-3/TRBV12-4	TRBJ2-5	TGTGCCAGCAGCTTTAGGACCCAGTACTTC	CASSFRTQYF
17	.	few	TRBV19	TRBJ1-5	TGTGCCAGTAGTACCCGCGACCTGGCTCCGGGCAATCAGCCCCAGCATTTT	CASSTRDLAPGNQPQHF
14	TRBD1	once	TRBV20-1	TRBJ2-3	TGCAGTGCTCGGGACAGGGGACGCACAGATACGCAGTATTTT	CSARDRGRTDTQYF
14	.	once	TRBV11-3	TRBJ2-3	TGTGCCAGCAGCTTAGATCCGAACACAGATACGCAGTATTTT	CASSLDPNTDTQYF
19	TRBD1	few	TRBV28	TRBJ1-1	TGTGCCAGCAGTTTAGGCCTTCAAGGGACAGGGGGCCAGAACACTGAAGCTTTCTTT	CASSLGLQGTGGQNTEAFF
17	TRBD2	few	TRBV4-2	TRBJ2-3	TGTGCCAGCAGCCAAGACTTACTAGCGGGGGGACCAGATACGCAGTATTTT	CASSQDLLAGGPDTQYF
14	TRBD1	.	TRBV19	TRBJ1-6	TGTGCCAGTAGAGACGGACAGGGGAATTCACCCCTCCACTTT	CASRDGQGNSPLHF
15	TRBD1	few	TRBV10-3	TRBJ1-1	TGTGCCATCAGTGAGTGGGACAGGGGGAACACTGAAGCTTTCTTT	CAISEWDRGNTEAFF
15	TRBD1	few	TRBV7-6	TRBJ1-2	TGTGCCAGCAGCGCGGGACAGGGGGGGATTGGTGGCTACACCTTC	CASSAGQGGIGGYTF
14	TRBD1	few	TRBV20-1	TRBJ1-1	TGCAGTGCAGGGACAGCCGCCTTGAACACTGAAGCTTTCTTT	CSAGTAALNTEAFF
18	TRBD1	.	TRBV6-1	TRBJ1-5	TGTGCCAGCAGACTTGGACAGGGGGCGAGTCGGAGCAATCAGCCCCAGCATTTT	CASRLGQGASRSNQPQHF
13	.	.	TRBV7-9	TRBJ2-5	TGTGCCAGCAGCCGCACTCGCACAGGTCCCCAGTACTTC	CASSRTRTGPQYF
13	.	few	TRBV18	TRBJ1-1	TGTGCCAGCTCACCTCAACAGAACACTGAAGCTTTCTTT	CASSPQQNTEAFF
18	TRBD2	.	TRBV7-6	TRBJ2-3	TGTGCCAGCAGCTTAGGGGGTCCTAGCGGGGGGGCCGCAGATACGCAGTATTTT	CASSLGGPSGGAADTQYF
16	.	.	TRBV2	TRBJ1-3	TGTGCCAGCACCGTGAGGACCCAGTCCTCTGGAAACACCATATATTTT	CASTVRTQSSGNTIYF
14	TRBD2	.	TRBV20-1	TRBJ2-1	TGCAGTGCTAGCGGTACTAGCGGGGGGTCTGAGCAGTTCTTC	CSASGTSGGSEQFF